The 15 T cell receptor beta chains reported below all come from one sample, sequenced in a study of T cell repertoires in cytomegalovirus infection. The antigens for these receptors are not known. TCRdb independently ran MiXCR on the reads; one entry per CDR3 protein. This sample has approximately 1,000,000 distinct CDR3 sequences; roughly a third occur once, and the top ten carry 13%. Sequenced material: cultured CD8+ T cells from PBMCs, taken from culture after CMV antigen stimulation. These receptors were obtained from a human donor in good health (CMV status not recorded). Some clones in this sample may be carry-over from other donors' samples.

This clonotype was seen more than once but under ten times. V is TRBV10-3 and J is TRBJ2-3; D not resolved. This CDR3 region has 16 residues. With 6 bases removed from V and 0 bases from J, the gap between germline ends came to 16 bases. Per germline, CDR1 ENHRY and CDR2 SYGVKD. CDR3 sequence: CAIRKRAESSTDTQYF. CDR3 nucleotide sequence: TGTGCCATCAGAAAACGGGCGGAGTCTAGCACAGATACGCAGTATTTT.

In this sample, this clonotype turned up many times. The chain carries TRBV7-3 and TRBJ2-5, with D perhaps matching TRBD1 (6 bases). The V gene's germline CDR1 is SGHTA and CDR2 FQGTGA. The CDR3 has 20 residues. V was cut by 1 base and J by 0 bases, with 24 bases left in between. The CDR3 nucleotides are TGTGCCAGCAGCTTAAAGGGTTCCGGTCAGGGGTATAGGTACCAAGAGACCCAGTACTTC. Its translation: CASSLKGSGQGYRYQETQYF.

This clonotype appeared many times. The chain employs TRBV7-9 and TRBJ2-2; D not resolved. Germline CDR1 SEHNR, CDR2 FQNEAQ (reference sequence). The CDR3 totals 14 residues. V gave up 6 bases and J gave up 5 bases, with 13 bases separating them. For the CDR3, the DNA is TGTGCCAGCAGTCCCGCGTCGTCTACCGGGGAGCTGTTTTTT. Protein sequence: CASSPASSTGELFF.

J is TRBJ1-1 and V is TRBV28; weak D call: TRBD1 (5 bases). The V end lost 8 bases, the J end lost 1 base, and 11 bases lay between the germline ends. This CDR3 comprises 13 residues. Germline-derived CDR1 and CDR2 are MDHEN and SYDVKM. The CDR3 DNA reads TGTGCCAGCTCAGGGTGGGAGAACACTGAAGCTTTCTTT. As protein: CASSGWENTEAFF.

The chain uses TRBV6-2 or TRBV6-3 and TRBJ2-7; D unclear. CDR1 is MNHEY, CDR2 SVGEGT, per germline. V was pared by 2 bases and J by 0 bases, with 11 bases between. This CDR3 is 15 amino acids long. The CDR3, as DNA: TGTGCCAGCAGTTACCGCAGGACGCACTCCTACGAGCAGTACGTC. Residues: CASSYRRTHSYEQYV.

The chain uses TRBV6-6 and TRBJ1-5; D gene uncertain. V was cut by 2 bases and J by 4 bases, with 15 bases left in between. CDR1 is MNHNY, CDR2 SVGAGI, per germline (reference sequence). The CDR3 totals 16 residues. The DNA of the CDR3 is TGTGCCAGCAGTTACCCCGAAAAGGAGGGTAATCAGCCCCAGCATTTT. Amino acids: CASSYPEKEGNQPQHF.

The J gene is TRBJ2-7, the V gene TRBV2; D ambiguous. The germline V and J ends were trimmed by 3 bases and 3 bases, with 15 bases remaining between them. Germline assignment: CDR1 SNHLY and CDR2 FYNNEI. The CDR3 is 15 residues long. CDR3: CASSDGPPGYYEQYF. The CDR3 DNA follows: TGTGCCAGCAGTGACGGGCCTCCAGGTTACTACGAGCAGTACTTC.

Only a few counts were recorded for this clonotype. The chain uses TRBV27 and TRBJ2-1; D may be TRBD1 or TRBD2 (5 bases each). The CDR3 has 16 residues. Germline lookup yields CDR1 MNHEY and CDR2 SMNVEV (reference sequence). V shed 5 bases and J shed 4 bases, with 18 bases lying between them. CDR3 in amino acids: CASSVLRGRLYNEQFF. DNA of the CDR3: TGTGCCAGCAGTGTCCTCCGGGGCAGGCTTTACAATGAGCAGTTCTTC.

This chain connects TRBV6-6 to TRBJ2-7; 8 nucleotides line up with TRBD1. Losses at the gene ends were 5 bases for V and 4 bases for J; bases not matched to a gene: 16. Germline values: CDR1 MNHNY, CDR2 SVGAGI (reference sequence). The CDR3 sequence is 17 residues long. The DNA of the CDR3 is TGTGCCAGCAGTCAAGGGAGAGGACAGGGTTATTGGTACGAGCAGTACGTC. Protein product: CASSQGRGQGYWYEQYV.

The rearrangement joins TRBV20-1 to TRBJ1-1; 7 bases agree with TRBD1. The J segment lost 6 bases and the V segment lost 5 bases, leaving 9 bases of the junction unmatched. Germline V lookup: CDR1 DFQATT, CDR2 SNEGSKA (reference sequence). CDR3 size: 13 residues. CDR3 bases: TGCAGTGCTTACGACAGGGTCGTCGCTGAAGCTTTCTTT. Residues: CSAYDRVVAEAFF.

The V and J genes are TRBV6-1 and TRBJ1-2; D remains unclear. This CDR3 is 14 amino acids long. V lost 5 bases to trimming and J lost 0 bases, with 10 bases between them. CDR1 is MNHNS, CDR2 SASEGT, per germline. Here the CDR3 DNA reads TGTGCCAGCAGTTATTACCCTGCTAACTATGGCTACACCTTC. Protein: CASSYYPANYGYTF.

The J gene is TRBJ1-1, the V gene TRBV11-2; maybe TRBD1 (6 bases). The CDR3 spans 14 residues. Trimming took off 1 base at V and 6 bases at J, with 12 bases between the two ends. The germline gives CDR1 SGHAT, CDR2 FQNNGV. CDR3 region: CASSLVGGASEAFF. The CDR3 coding sequence is TGTGCCAGCAGCTTAGTTGGGGGCGCCTCTGAAGCTTTCTTT.

This rearrangement joins TRBV24-1 to TRBJ2-1, with D perhaps TRBD1 (5 bases). The CDR3 loop spans 15 amino acids. CDR1 and CDR2 from the germline V gene are KGHDR and SFDVKD. The germline V and J ends were trimmed by 4 bases and 5 bases, with 14 bases remaining between them. CDR3 DNA: TGTGCCACCAGTGACCTCGAGACAGTGCACAATGAGCAGTTCTTC. Amino acid sequence: CATSDLETVHNEQFF.

V usage is TRBV6-1 and J usage is TRBJ1-5; 11 bases agree with TRBD1. The trim removed 6 bases at V and 6 bases at J, leaving 7 bases unmatched. This CDR3 region has 15 residues. From germline, CDR1 is MNHNS and CDR2 SASEGT. The CDR3 coding sequence is TGTGCCAGCAGGCCAGGACAGGGGGCGAGTCAGCCCCAGCATTTT. Amino acids: CASRPGQGASQPQHF.

The chain has TRBV15 and TRBJ2-7, with 7 bases identical to TRBD1. With 4 bases clipped from V and 3 bases from J, the junction kept 3 bases outside the gene matches. CDR3 length: 13 amino acids. Germline CDR1 is LNHNV and CDR2 is YYDKDF (reference sequence). For the CDR3, the DNA is TGTGCCACCAGCATGGACAGGCACTACGAGCAGTACGTC. As protein: CATSMDRHYEQYV.